The subject of this entry is one TCR beta chain. The data were obtained in a study of blood T cell repertoires in COVID-19. Study summary: The United States, Italy and Spain supplied acute and convalescent COVID-19 samples. The analysed material was cDNA or gDNA that came from T cells, B-cell-depleted T cells, or PBMCs.

V lost 4 bases to trimming and J lost 16 bases; unmatched junction nucleotides: 17. This CDR3 spans 15 amino acids. CDR1 is LNHDA and CDR2 is SQIVND in the germline V gene (reference sequence). Per the study methods: How many nucleated cells were present was estimated from reference gene primer amplification. Clones were sequenced by immunoSEQ multiplex PCR, and TCRdb holds only the in-frame ones, with some missing. That table is the source of V, J and clone size, and D and trimming were worked out from the DNA. The sample lists some 200,000 clones, approximately 81% occurring once. The sequencing sample was made of peripheral blood. This receptor was identified in a man aged 50-59 years who had recovered from COVID-19. The chain has TRBV19 and TRBJ2-1; 9 bases agree with TRBD2. CDR3 sequence: CASSTWGTSNPEIFF. CDR3 sequence (DNA): TGTGCCAGTAGTACATGGGGGACTAGCAATCCTGAAATCTTCTTC.